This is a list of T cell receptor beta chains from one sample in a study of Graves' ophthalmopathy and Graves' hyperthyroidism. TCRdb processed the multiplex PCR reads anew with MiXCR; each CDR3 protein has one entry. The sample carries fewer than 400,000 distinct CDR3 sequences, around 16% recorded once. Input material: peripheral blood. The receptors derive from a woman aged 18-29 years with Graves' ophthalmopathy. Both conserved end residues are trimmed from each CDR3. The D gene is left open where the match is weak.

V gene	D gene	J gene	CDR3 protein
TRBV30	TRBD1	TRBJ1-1	AWSVSGGEAF
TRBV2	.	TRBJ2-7	ASSGGYYEQY
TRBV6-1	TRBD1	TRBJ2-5	ASRTGAGMETQY
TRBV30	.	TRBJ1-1	ASRLWTVNTEAF
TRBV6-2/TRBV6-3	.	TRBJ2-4	ASSYEGSQY
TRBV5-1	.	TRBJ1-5	ASSLERANQPQH
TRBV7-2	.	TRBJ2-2	ATRWSGTDTGELF
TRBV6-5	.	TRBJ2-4	ASSYSGRLAKNIQY
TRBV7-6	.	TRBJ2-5	ASSLASGTRETQY
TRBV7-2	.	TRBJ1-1	ASSLAQTTEAF
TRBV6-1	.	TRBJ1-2	ASSSSHSRYGYT
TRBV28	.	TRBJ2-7	ASSLRGALVGEQY
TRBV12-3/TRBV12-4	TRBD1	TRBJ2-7	ASSLEGQLSYEQY
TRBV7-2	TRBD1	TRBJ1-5	ASSLGGQYNQPQH
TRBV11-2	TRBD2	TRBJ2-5	ASSSGTSGRRLETQY
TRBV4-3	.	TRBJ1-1	ASSQGSWGSTEAF
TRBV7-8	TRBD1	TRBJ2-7	ASTGRQGKFYEQY
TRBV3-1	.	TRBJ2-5	ASSQDPDPAGTQY
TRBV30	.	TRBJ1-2	AWSVMGWDYGYT
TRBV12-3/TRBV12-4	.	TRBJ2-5	ASSFGSIKETQY
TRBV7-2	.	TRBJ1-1	ASSQGRQMNTEAF
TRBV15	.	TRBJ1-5	ATSSRQTNQPQH
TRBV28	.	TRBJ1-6	ASLSYNSPLH
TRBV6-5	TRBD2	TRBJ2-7	ASSYSQRGYEQY
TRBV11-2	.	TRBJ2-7	ASSLVARMGGYYEQY
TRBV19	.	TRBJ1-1	ASSIRNEAF
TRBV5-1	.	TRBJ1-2	ASSLAAGGGRGYT
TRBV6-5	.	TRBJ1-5	ASSLREGSNQPQH
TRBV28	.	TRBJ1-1	ASYGPDRMNTEAF
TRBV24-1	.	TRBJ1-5	ATAGRGRQPQH
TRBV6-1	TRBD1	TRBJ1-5	ASSDQTGPSYNNQPQH
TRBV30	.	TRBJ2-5	AWTPAPREETQY